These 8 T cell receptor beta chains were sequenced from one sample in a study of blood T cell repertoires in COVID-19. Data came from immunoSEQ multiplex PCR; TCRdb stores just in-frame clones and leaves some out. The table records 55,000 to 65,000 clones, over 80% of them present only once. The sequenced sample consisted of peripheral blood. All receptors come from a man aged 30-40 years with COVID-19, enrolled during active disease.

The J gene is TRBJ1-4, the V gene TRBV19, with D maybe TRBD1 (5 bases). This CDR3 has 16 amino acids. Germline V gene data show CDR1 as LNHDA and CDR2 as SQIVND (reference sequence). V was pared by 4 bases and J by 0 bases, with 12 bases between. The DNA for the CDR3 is TGTGCCAGTAGTAAGCAGGGCGGAACAACTAATGAAAAACTGTTTTTT. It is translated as CASSKQGGTTNEKLFF.

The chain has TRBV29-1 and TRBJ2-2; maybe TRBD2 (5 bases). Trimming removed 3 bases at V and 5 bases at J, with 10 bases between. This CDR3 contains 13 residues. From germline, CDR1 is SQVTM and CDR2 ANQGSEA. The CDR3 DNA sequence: TGCAGCGTTGACGAGGGCAGGACCGGGGAGCTGTTTTTT. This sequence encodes CSVDEGRTGELFF.

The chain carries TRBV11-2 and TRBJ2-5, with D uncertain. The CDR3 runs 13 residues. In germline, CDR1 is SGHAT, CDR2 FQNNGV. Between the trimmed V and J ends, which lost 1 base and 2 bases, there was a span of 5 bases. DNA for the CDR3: TGTGCCAGCAGCTTAGGGCGGCAAGAGACCCAGTACTTC. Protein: CASSLGRQETQYF.

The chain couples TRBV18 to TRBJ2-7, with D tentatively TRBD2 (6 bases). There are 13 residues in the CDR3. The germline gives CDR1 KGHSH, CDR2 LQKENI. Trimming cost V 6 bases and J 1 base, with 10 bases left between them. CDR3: CASSGGNSYEQYF. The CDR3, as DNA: TGTGCCAGCTCCGGGGGTAATTCCTACGAGCAGTACTTC.

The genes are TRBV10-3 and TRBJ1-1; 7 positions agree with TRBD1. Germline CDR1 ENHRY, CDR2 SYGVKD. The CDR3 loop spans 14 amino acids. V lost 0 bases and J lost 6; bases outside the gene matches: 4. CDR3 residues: CAISESQGRSEAFF. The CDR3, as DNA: TGTGCCATCAGTGAGTCACAGGGGAGGTCTGAAGCTTTCTTT.

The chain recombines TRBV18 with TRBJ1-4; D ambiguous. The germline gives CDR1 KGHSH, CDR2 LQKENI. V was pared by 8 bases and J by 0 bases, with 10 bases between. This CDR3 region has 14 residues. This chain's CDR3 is CASRKGATNEKLFF. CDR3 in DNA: TGTGCCAGCCGCAAGGGAGCAACTAATGAAAAACTGTTTTTT. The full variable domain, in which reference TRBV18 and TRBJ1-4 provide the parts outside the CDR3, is NAGVMQNPRHLVRRRGQEARLRCSPMKGHSHVYWYRQLPEEGLKFMVYLQKENIIDESGMPKERFSAEFPKEGPSILRIQQVVRGDSAAYFCASRKGATNEKLFFGSGTQLSVL.

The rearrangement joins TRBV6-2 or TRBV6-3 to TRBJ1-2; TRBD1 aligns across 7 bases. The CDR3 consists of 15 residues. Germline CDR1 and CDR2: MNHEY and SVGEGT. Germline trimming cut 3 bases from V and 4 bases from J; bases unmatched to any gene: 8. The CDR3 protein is CASSYTTGSAYGYTF. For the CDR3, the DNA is TGTGCCAGCAGTTATACGACAGGGTCTGCCTATGGCTACACCTTC.

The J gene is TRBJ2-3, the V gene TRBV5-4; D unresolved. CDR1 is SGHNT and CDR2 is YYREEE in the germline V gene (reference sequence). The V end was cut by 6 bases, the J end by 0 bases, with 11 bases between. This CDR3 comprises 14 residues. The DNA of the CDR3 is TGTGCCAGCACTGCCCCCGGGAGCACAGATACGCAGTATTTT. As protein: CASTAPGSTDTQYF. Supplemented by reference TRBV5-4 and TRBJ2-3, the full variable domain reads ETGVTQSPTHLIKTRGQQVTLRCSSQSGHNTVSWYQQALGQGPQFIFQYYREEENGRGNFPPRFSGLQFPNYSSELNVNALELDDSALYLCASTAPGSTDTQYFGPGTRLTVL.